This is a list of T cell receptor beta chains from one sample in a study of early T cells in non-severe SARS-CoV-2 infection. From the 5' RACE reads, TCRdb called clonotypes with MiXCR, one entry per CDR3 protein. The table shows 65,000 to 70,000 distinct CDR3 sequences, with roughly 11% occurring only once. The sequencing sample was made of whole blood. The receptor set was obtained from an adult who was a healthcare worker with PCR-confirmed SARS-CoV-2 infection or an uninfected control (not recorded which). Each CDR3 is given with its conserved first and last residue. The D gene is left open where the match is weak. Only some rows state a clone size, as once, few, many or a class for expanded clones.

abundance,j_gene,len,v_gene,d_gene,CDR3nt,CDR3aa
few,TRBJ2-2,12,TRBV6-2/TRBV6-3,NA,TGTGCCACCCTGTGGGGGCCTGGGGAGCTGTTTTTT,CATLWGPGELFF
NA,TRBJ2-2,14,TRBV27,NA,TGTGCCAGCAGTTTAGATCTACACACCGGGGAGCTGTTTTTT,CASSLDLHTGELFF
once,TRBJ2-7,16,TRBV19,NA,TGTGCCAGTAGTATAGAGCCGGAGGGCCAAGAGGACGAGCAGTACTTC,CASSIEPEGQEDEQYF
many,TRBJ1-5,14,TRBV27,NA,TGTGCCAGCAGTTTAGTAGCCGGGAGGCAGCCCCAGCATTTT,CASSLVAGRQPQHF
NA,TRBJ1-3,15,TRBV7-9,NA,TGTGCCAGCAGCCCACAGGGAATGGGTGGAAACACCATATATTTT,CASSPQGMGGNTIYF
many,TRBJ2-2,15,TRBV6-1,TRBD2,TGTGCCAGCAGTGACGGGACTAGGAGCACCGGGGAGCTGTTTTTT,CASSDGTRSTGELFF
few,TRBJ1-4,14,TRBV3-1,NA,TGTGCCAGCAGCCAGAGTAGGGCGATGGGAAAACTGTTTTTT,CASSQSRAMGKLFF
NA,TRBJ2-5,12,TRBV20-1,TRBD2,TGCAGTGCTGGGCCTAGCGGGGAGACCCAGTACTTC,CSAGPSGETQYF
few,TRBJ2-7,14,TRBV5-6,NA,TGTGCCAGCAGCTTGAGTATATCCCCTTACGAGCAGTACTTC,CASSLSISPYEQYF
many,TRBJ1-4,13,TRBV18,NA,TGTGCCAGCTCACCACGCAGGAATGAAAAACTGTTTTTT,CASSPRRNEKLFF
many,TRBJ2-7,16,TRBV27,TRBD2,TGTGCCAGCAGCCACCTAGATAGCGGGAACTTCTACGAGCAGTACTTC,CASSHLDSGNFYEQYF